These 26 T cell receptor beta chains were sequenced from one sample in a study of blood T cell repertoires in COVID-19. TCRdb's copy holds only in-frame clones and misses some; the assay was immunoSEQ multiplex PCR. The sample lists around 110,000 clones, 75% to 95% seen once, with less than 1.5% in the top ten. The specimen sequenced was peripheral blood. These receptors originate from a woman aged 30 to 39 with acute or convalescent COVID-19.

Comments on this clone: This sample includes further DNA sequences coding for the same CDR3. The chain carries TRBV6-5 and TRBJ1-2, with 7 bases fitting TRBD1. The germline gives CDR1 MNHEY, CDR2 SVGAGI. This CDR3 has 15 residues. J gave up 8 bases and V 0 bases, and 9 bases lay outside the gene matches. This CDR3 reads CASSYSRGGFRGYTF. CDR3 nucleotides: TGTGCCAGCAGTTACTCGAGAGGGGGCTTCAGGGGCTACACCTTC.

The chain joins TRBV7-8 to TRBJ2-7; D possibly corresponds to TRBD1 (5 bases). Germline V gene sequence: CDR1 SGHVS, CDR2 FQNEAQ. Trimming took off 4 bases at V and 0 bases at J, with 16 bases between the two ends. This CDR3 has 16 residues. The CDR3 reads CASSSRTRLLSYEQYF. The CDR3 nucleotides are TGTGCCAGCAGCTCAAGGACAAGGCTCCTCTCCTACGAGCAGTACTTC.

The gene calls are TRBV19 and TRBJ2-7, with 8 bases that match TRBD2. CDR3 size: 15 residues. V shed 5 bases, J shed 6 bases, and the junction held 12 bases outside the gene matches. Germline CDR1 reads LNHDA; CDR2 reads SQIVND (reference sequence). CDR3 nucleotide sequence: TGTGCCAGTAGTTCACTCGGGACTAGAGAGGGCGAGCAGTACTTC. Protein product: CASSSLGTREGEQYF.

This clone appeared a few times. V and J are TRBV5-1 and TRBJ1-5; D ambiguous. The CDR3 consists of 12 residues. CDR1 is SGHRS, CDR2 YFSETQ, per germline. Between the trimmed V and J ends, which lost 6 bases and 5 bases, there was a span of 9 bases. In DNA, the CDR3 is TGCGCCAGCACGGAGGCGGATCAGCCCCAGCATTTT. Protein: CASTEADQPQHF.

This clone was counted a single time. The chain combines TRBV3-1 (or the pseudogene TRBV3-2) with TRBJ1-1, with D unclear. The germline V gene has CDR1 LGHDT and CDR2 YNNKEL (reference sequence). Trimming left V 4 bases short and J 5 bases short, with 14 bases between. This CDR3 is 14 amino acids long. The CDR3 loop reads CASSPSGRGTEAFF. DNA for the CDR3: TGTGCCAGCAGCCCGTCCGGTAGAGGGACTGAAGCTTTCTTT.

This chain links TRBV27 with TRBJ1-5; maybe TRBD1 (5 bases). CDR1 and CDR2 (germline): MNHEY, SMNVEV (reference sequence). This CDR3 region has 16 residues. Trimming took 2 bases from V and 6 from J, leaving 17 bases between them. The DNA for the CDR3 is TGTGCCAGCAGTTTAATAATAGGGGCGGTTGTTCAGCCCCAGCATTTT. Translated, it gives CASSLIIGAVVQPQHF.

V is TRBV6-4 and J is TRBJ2-6; D is undetermined. Germline lookup yields CDR1 MRHNA and CDR2 SNTAGT. This CDR3 is 14 amino acids long. V shed 8 bases and J shed 0 bases, with 8 bases lying between them. The DNA for the CDR3 is TGTGCCAGCCAAGAGCGCTCTGGGGCCAACGTCCTGACTTTC. Its translation is CASQERSGANVLTF.

The chain is built from TRBV3-1 (or the pseudogene TRBV3-2) and TRBJ2-5, with D maybe TRBD2 (5 bases). The CDR3 totals 15 residues. Trimming removed 0 bases from V and 5 bases from J, with 13 bases in between. The germline V gene encodes CDR1 LGHDT and CDR2 YNNKEL (reference sequence). CDR3: CASSQEWSSEETQYF. DNA of the CDR3: TGTGCCAGCAGCCAAGAGTGGAGTAGCGAGGAGACCCAGTACTTC.

This clone has only a few counts. The genes are TRBV2 and TRBJ1-5; 9 nucleotides agree with TRBD1. CDR3 length: 18 amino acids. V lost 6 bases and J lost 0; bases outside the gene matches: 12. In germline, CDR1 is SNHLY, CDR2 FYNNEI. CDR3 sequence: CASRDGTGILYSNQPQHF. The CDR3 DNA follows: TGTGCCAGCAGGGACGGGACAGGGATCCTTTATAGCAATCAGCCCCAGCATTTT.

The J gene is TRBJ2-2, the V gene TRBV6-5; the match to TRBD2 covers 7 bases. This CDR3 is built from 15 residues. CDR1 and CDR2 from the germline V gene are MNHEY and SVGAGI. Trimming took 2 bases from V and 6 from J; bases not matched to a gene: 6. The DNA for the CDR3 is TGTGCCAGCAGTTACACCTTCGCGGGAGCCGGGGAGCTGTTTTTT. The encoded protein is CASSYTFAGAGELFF.

The V gene is TRBV7-2, the J gene TRBJ2-1; 10 bases match TRBD1. The germline CDR1 and CDR2 sequences are SGHTA and FQGNSA. This CDR3 spans 17 amino acids. Unmatched junction bases numbered 13, after V lost 3 bases and J lost 8 bases. Here the CDR3 reads CASSFRRQGTGAHEQFF. CDR3 DNA sequence: TGTGCCAGCAGCTTTCGAAGACAAGGGACAGGGGCCCATGAGCAGTTCTTC.

V usage is TRBV19 and J usage is TRBJ1-2; D not resolved. V was cut by 5 bases and J by 7 bases, with 11 bases left in between. This CDR3 is 12 amino acids long. Germline CDR1 and CDR2: LNHDA and SQIVND (reference sequence). The CDR3 DNA sequence: TGTGCCAGTAGTCTTCTCCGGGGTGGCTACACCTTC. It encodes CASSLLRGGYTF.

The CDR3 nucleotides are TGTGCCAGCAGTTACCTTCTGGGCAGCAGCACAGATACGCAGTATTTT. Protein: CASSYLLGSSTDTQYF. This rearrangement joins TRBV6-2 or TRBV6-3 to TRBJ2-3; D gene unclear. Germline V gene sequence: CDR1 MNHEY, CDR2 SVGEGT. The CDR3 is 16 residues long. Trimming removed 2 bases from V and 0 bases from J, with 12 bases in between.

The chain couples TRBV7-9 to TRBJ1-1; D perhaps matches TRBD1 (5 bases). Trimming took off 8 bases at V and 6 bases at J, with 16 bases between the two ends. Per the germline V gene, CDR1 is SEHNR and CDR2 is FQNEAQ (reference sequence). The CDR3 consists of 13 residues. CDR3 DNA sequence: TGTGCCAGCGGTATCCAGGGATCCCCTGAAGCTTTCTTT. Protein: CASGIQGSPEAFF.

The chain recombines TRBV28 with TRBJ2-3; 12 bases agree with TRBD2. The CDR3 extends over 16 amino acids. Germline trimming cut 7 bases from V and 5 bases from J; bases unmatched to any gene: 10. In germline, CDR1 is MDHEN, CDR2 SYDVKM. The CDR3 loop is CASNQLAGLAGDTQYF. In nucleotides, the CDR3 is TGTGCCAGCAACCAGCTCGCGGGACTAGCGGGAGATACGCAGTATTTT.

V gene TRBV13 combines with J gene TRBJ1-2; a weak D match, TRBD1 (6 bases). The germline V and J ends were trimmed by 3 bases and 5 bases, with 13 bases remaining between them. Germline V gives CDR1 PRHDT, CDR2 FYEKMQ (reference sequence). This CDR3 is built from 14 residues. The CDR3 protein is CASSFNAQGYGYTF. CDR3 sequence (DNA): TGTGCCAGCAGCTTTAATGCGCAGGGGTATGGCTACACCTTC.

The chain joins TRBV7-2 to TRBJ1-1; a possible D gene is TRBD1 (5 bases). The CDR3 consists of 12 residues. Germline CDR1 reads SGHTA; CDR2 reads FQGNSA. The V and J ends lost 6 bases and 11 bases respectively, with 16 bases between them. The CDR3 coding sequence is TGTGCCAGCAGGCATCGGGGGGGTTCGGCTTTCTTT. Translated, it gives CASRHRGGSAFF. Full variable domain (rest looked up from reference TRBV7-2 and TRBJ1-1): GAGVSQSPSNKVTEKGKDVELRCDPISGHTALYWYRQSLGQGLEFLIYFQGNSAPDKSGLPSDRFSAERTGGSVSTLTIQRTQQEDSAVYLCASRHRGGSAFFGQGTRLTVV.

V usage is TRBV12-3 or TRBV12-4 and J usage is TRBJ1-2; unclear D gene. Trimming pared 5 bases from V and 2 bases from J, leaving 6 bases between. The CDR3 is made up of 12 amino acids. The CDR3 loop is CASSTGNYGYTF. The CDR3 region has the DNA TGTGCCAGCAGTACGGGGAACTATGGCTACACCTTC.

The gene calls are TRBV12-5 and TRBJ1-2; D gene uncertain. Germline-derived CDR1 and CDR2 are LGHNT and FRNRAP. This CDR3 spans 14 amino acids. The V end was cut by 2 bases, the J end by 4 bases, with 11 bases between. The CDR3 protein is CASGLTRQVYGYTF. The CDR3 nucleotides read TGTGCTAGTGGTTTGACCCGTCAGGTCTATGGCTACACCTTC. Using reference TRBV12-5 and TRBJ1-2 for the parts outside the CDR3, the full variable domain is DARVTQTPRHKVTEMGQEVTMRCQPILGHNTVFWYRQTMMQGLELLAYFRNRAPLDDSGMPKDRFSAEMPDATLATLKIQPSEPRDSAVYFCASGLTRQVYGYTFGSGTRLTVV.

The chain has TRBV18 and TRBJ2-7, with TRBD2 as a possible D gene (6 bases). The V gene lost 0 bases and the J gene lost 7 bases, with 16 bases spanning the gap. The CDR3 loop spans 15 amino acids. Germline loops: CDR1 KGHSH, CDR2 LQKENI. CDR3 in DNA: TGTGCCAGCTCACCACCGGGGAGGAGTGATGGGGAGCAGTACTTC. Its protein is CASSPPGRSDGEQYF.

V usage is TRBV30 and J usage is TRBJ1-4; 11 nucleotides align to TRBD1. With 4 bases clipped from V and 7 bases from J, the junction kept 5 bases outside the gene matches. Germline V gene data show CDR1 as GTSNPN and CDR2 as SVGIG (reference sequence). The CDR3 has 14 amino acids. The CDR3, as DNA: TGTGCCTGGAACACAGGACAGGGGGCTGAAAAACTGTTTTTT. It codes for CAWNTGQGAEKLFF.

The rearrangement joins TRBV28 to TRBJ2-7; a possible D gene is TRBD1 (6 bases). Per the germline V gene, CDR1 is MDHEN and CDR2 is SYDVKM. This CDR3 is 15 amino acids long. V was shortened by 4 bases and J by 5 bases, with 18 bases between the two germline ends. The CDR3 DNA reads TGTGCCAGCAGTTCATCGGGACAAATTCTCCACGAGCAGTACTTC. It codes for CASSSSGQILHEQYF.

The chain carries TRBV7-2 and TRBJ2-7; D not resolved. CDR1 is SGHTA, CDR2 FQGNSA, per germline. The CDR3 runs 12 residues. With 1 base removed from V and 4 bases from J, the gap between germline ends came to 5 bases. The CDR3 nucleotides are TGTGCCAGCAGCTTAGTCCGGTACGAGCAGTACTTC. This encodes CASSLVRYEQYF.

V gene TRBV7-6 combines with J gene TRBJ1-6; a possible D gene is TRBD1 (5 bases). The CDR3 loop spans 15 amino acids. Germline lookup yields CDR1 SGHVS and CDR2 FNYEAQ. V lost 1 base to trimming and J lost 10 bases, with 14 bases between them. CDR3 residues: CASSLDVQGSSPLHF. In DNA, the CDR3 is TGTGCCAGCAGCTTAGATGTGCAGGGATCCTCACCCCTCCACTTT.

The J gene is TRBJ2-5, the V gene TRBV10-3; 10 positions agree with TRBD2. The CDR3 contains 13 residues. From germline, CDR1 is ENHRY and CDR2 SYGVKD. The ends lost 4 bases at V and 4 bases at J; junction bases unmatched: 0. CDR3 DNA: TGTGCCATCAGTGGACTAGCGGGAGAGACCCAGTACTTC. It translates to CAISGLAGETQYF.

This clone has a handful of counts. The V call is TRBV24-1, the J call TRBJ2-3, with TRBD2 matching over 9 bases. V trimming: 7 bases; J trimming: 6 bases; junction bases outside the gene matches: 7. This CDR3 is built from 14 residues. Germline values: CDR1 KGHDR, CDR2 SFDVKD. The CDR3 spells CATSVSGSSDTQYF. The CDR3 nucleotides read TGTGCCACCAGCGTTAGCGGGAGCTCGGATACGCAGTATTTT.